The 14 T cell receptor beta chains below all came from one sample that was sequenced in a study of T cells in Graves' hyperthyroidism and ophthalmopathy. There were TCR beta CDR3 regions amplified from RNA transcripts. TCR CDR3 underwent first-round RT-PCR with the HTBI primer set. TCRdb re-derived calls from the multiplex PCR reads in MiXCR, one entry per CDR3 protein. The sample holds around 540,000 distinct CDR3 sequences, 35% to 55% seen once. The material sequenced was peripheral blood or thyroid tissue (not recorded which). The receptor set was obtained from a young woman with Graves' hyperthyroidism.

As concerns this clonotype: This likely comes from a read error, as the CDR3 has no conserved phenylalanine or tryptophan at its end. The J gene is TRBJ2-5, the V gene TRBV4-2, with D possibly matching TRBD2 (6 bases). Per germline, CDR1 LGHNA and CDR2 YNFKEQ. The length of the CDR3 is 16 residues. The V gene lost 0 bases and the J gene lost 3 bases, with 14 bases spanning the gap. The CDR3 region has the DNA TGTGCCAGCAGCCAAGATCGAGGCGGGGCAAAAGAGACCCAGTACTGC. It is translated as CASSQDRGGAKETQYC.

This clonotype was observed many times. The CDR3 loop is CSVIPSDRAGYTF. CDR3 nucleotides: TGCAGCGTTATCCCCTCGGACAGGGCTGGCTACACCTTC. V usage is TRBV29-1 and J usage is TRBJ1-2; 8 positions match TRBD1. Germline trimming cut 5 bases from V and 7 bases from J; bases unmatched to any gene: 9. CDR3 length: 13 amino acids. Germline CDR1 and CDR2: SQVTM and ANQGSEA. Filled out from reference TRBV29-1 and TRBJ1-2, the complete variable domain reads SAVISQKPSRDICQRGTSLTIQCQVDSQVTMMFWYRQQPGQSLTLIATANQGSEATYESGFVIDKFPISRPNLTFSTLTVSNMSPEDSSIYLCSVIPSDRAGYTFGSGTRLTVV.

V is TRBV7-9 and J is TRBJ2-7; the D gene could be TRBD1 or TRBD2 (5 bases each). The CDR3 sequence is 16 residues long. V dropped 5 bases and J dropped 3 bases, with 20 bases sitting between them. CDR1 SEHNR and CDR2 FQNEAQ come from the germline V gene (reference sequence). The DNA for the CDR3 is TGTGCCAGCAGCCCAATGGGACGGGACGGGATCTACGAGCAGTACTTC. Translation: CASSPMGRDGIYEQYF.

In regard to this clonotype: This could be a read error, since a much larger clone is one nucleotide away. As the CDR3 is not closed by the conserved phenylalanine or tryptophan, this likely results from a read error. The chain recombines TRBV15 with TRBJ1-1, with D unclear. Trimming stripped 0 bases from V and 8 bases from J, with 13 bases between. The CDR3 extends over 14 amino acids. Germline V gives CDR1 LNHNV, CDR2 YYDKDF (reference sequence). CDR3: CATSRDFSDPEAFL. Written as DNA, the CDR3 is TGTGCCACCAGCAGAGATTTCTCCGACCCCGAAGCTTTCCTT.

The table lists this clonotype with a few counts. This chain connects TRBV7-8 to TRBJ1-5; 9 bases fit TRBD1. Germline assignment: CDR1 SGHVS and CDR2 FQNEAQ. The CDR3 totals 19 residues. The J segment lost 2 bases and the V segment lost 5 bases, leaving 16 bases of the junction unmatched. CDR3 region: CASSHIPGQGHVCNQPQHF. Written as DNA, the CDR3 is TGTGCCAGCAGCCACATTCCGGGACAGGGACATGTATGCAATCAGCCCCAGCATTTT.

Many counts were recorded for this clonotype. The CDR3 loop reads CASSPNREETQYF. The CDR3 region has the DNA TGTGCCAGCAGTCCAAACAGGGAAGAGACCCAGTACTTC. The chain recombines TRBV12-3 or TRBV12-4 with TRBJ2-5; D might be TRBD1 (6 bases). V lost 5 bases to trimming and J lost 3 bases, with 10 bases between them. The length of the CDR3 is 13 residues.

This sequence joins TRBV7-9 and TRBJ2-2; 11 positions match TRBD1. The CDR3 is 16 residues long. Unmatched junction bases numbered 5, after V lost 5 bases and J lost 3 bases. Germline-derived CDR1 and CDR2 are SEHNR and FQNEAQ (reference sequence). In DNA, the CDR3 is TGTGCCAGCAGCGGGACGGGACAGGGGGACACCGGGGAGCTGTTTTTT. It translates to CASSGTGQGDTGELFF.

This clonotype occurred a few times. J is TRBJ1-2 and V is TRBV20-1; 7 nucleotides line up with TRBD1. V was pared by 1 base and J by 6 bases, with 14 bases of the junction left unmatched. CDR1 and CDR2 from the germline V gene are DFQATT and SNEGSKA (reference sequence). The CDR3 covers 16 residues. DNA of the CDR3: TGCAGTGCTAGAGTTTTAGGACAGGCCCCGGAGGATGGCTACACCTTC. Translated, it gives CSARVLGQAPEDGYTF.

The chain's CDR3 is CSAEGTSSPLHF. The CDR3, as DNA: TGCAGTGCTGAGGGGACTTCGTCGCCCCTCCACTTT. V and J are TRBV20-1 and TRBJ1-6; D may be TRBD1 (5 bases). In germline, CDR1 is DFQATT, CDR2 SNEGSKA (reference sequence). The CDR3 loop spans 12 amino acids. Trimming shortened V by 5 bases and J by 13 bases, and 15 bases separated the two germline ends.

The chain carries TRBV2 and TRBJ1-2; no clear D. Trimming removed 2 bases from V and 8 bases from J, with 3 bases in between. Germline CDR1 is SNHLY and CDR2 is FYNNEI. CDR3 length: 10 amino acids. CDR3 sequence: CASSEMGYTF. The CDR3 DNA reads TGTGCCAGCAGTGAAATGGGCTACACCTTC.

A few counts support this clonotype. V and J are TRBV9 and TRBJ2-5, with 11 bases aligning to TRBD2. The V and J ends lost 3 bases and 3 bases, in that order; junction bases with no gene match: 13. The CDR3 consists of 18 residues. CDR1 and CDR2 (germline): SGDLS, YYNGEE. This chain's CDR3 is CASSALAGGARFEETQYF. The DNA for the CDR3 is TGTGCCAGCAGCGCCCTAGCGGGAGGCGCCAGATTCGAAGAGACCCAGTACTTC.

A word on this clonotype: This sequence may be a read error, since a much larger clone differs from it by one base. V and J are TRBV7-2 and TRBJ2-7; D may correspond to TRBD1 or TRBD2 (5 bases each). The CDR3 spans 13 residues. Germline V gene sequence: CDR1 SGHTA, CDR2 FQGNSA. The CDR3: CASSSPGTYEQCF. The CDR3 DNA sequence: TGTGCCAGCAGCTCCCCCGGGACCTACGAGCAGTGCTTC.

This clonotype was seen many times. V is TRBV14 and J is TRBJ1-1; a possible D gene is TRBD1 (6 bases). Trimming shortened V by 3 bases and J by 1 base, and 12 bases separated the two germline ends. This CDR3 has 15 amino acids. Germline assignment: CDR1 SGHDN and CDR2 FVKESK. In nucleotides, the CDR3 is TGTGCCAGCAGCCATCGCCGGGACAAGAACACTGAAGCTTTCTTT. As protein: CASSHRRDKNTEAFF. The full variable domain, in which reference TRBV14 and TRBJ1-1 provide the parts outside the CDR3, is EAGVTQFPSHSVIEKGQTVTLRCDPISGHDNLYWYRRVMGKEIKFLLHFVKESKQDESGMPNNRFLAERTGGTYSTLKVQPAELEDSGVYFCASSHRRDKNTEAFFGQGTRLTVV.

The CDR3 DNA is TGCGCCAGCAGCTTTAAGAGCTTGAATGAAAAACTGTTTTTT. Residues: CASSFKSLNEKLFF. This chain joins TRBV5-1 and TRBJ1-4; D uncertain. The CDR3 totals 14 residues. The germline V gene encodes CDR1 SGHRS and CDR2 YFSETQ. Trimming left V 2 bases short and J 5 bases short, with 10 bases between. The whole variable domain, remainder taken from reference TRBV5-1 and TRBJ1-4, is KAGVTQTPRYLIKTRGQQVTLSCSPISGHRSVSWYQQTPGQGLQFLFEYFSETQRNKGNFPGRFSGRQFSNSRSEMNVSTLELGDSALYLCASSFKSLNEKLFFGSGTQLSVL.